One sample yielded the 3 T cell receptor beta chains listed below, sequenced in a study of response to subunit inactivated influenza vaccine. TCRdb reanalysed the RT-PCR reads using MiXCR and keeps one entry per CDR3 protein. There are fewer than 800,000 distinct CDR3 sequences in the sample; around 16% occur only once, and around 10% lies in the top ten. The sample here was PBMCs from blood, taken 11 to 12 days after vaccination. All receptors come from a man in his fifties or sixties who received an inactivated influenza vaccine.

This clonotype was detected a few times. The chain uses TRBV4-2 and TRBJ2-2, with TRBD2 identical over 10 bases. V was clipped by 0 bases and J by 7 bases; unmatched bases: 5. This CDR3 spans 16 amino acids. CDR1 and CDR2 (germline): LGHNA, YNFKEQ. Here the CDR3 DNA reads TGTGCCAGCAGCCAAGATGCACTAGCGGGGAGCGGGGAGCTGTTTTTT. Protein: CASSQDALAGSGELFF.

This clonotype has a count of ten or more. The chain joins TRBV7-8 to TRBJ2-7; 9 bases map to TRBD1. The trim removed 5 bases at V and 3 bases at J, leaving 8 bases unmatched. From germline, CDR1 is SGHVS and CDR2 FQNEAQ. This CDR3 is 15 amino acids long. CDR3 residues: CASSIADRGGYEQYF. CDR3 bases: TGTGCCAGCAGCATCGCCGACAGGGGGGGCTACGAGCAGTACTTC.

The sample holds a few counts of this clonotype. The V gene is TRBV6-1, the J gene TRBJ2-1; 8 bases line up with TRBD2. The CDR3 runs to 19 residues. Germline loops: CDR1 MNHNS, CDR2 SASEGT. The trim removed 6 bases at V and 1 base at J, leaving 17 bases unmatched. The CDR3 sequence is CASRSRSGRGDSSYNEQFF. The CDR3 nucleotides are TGTGCCAGCAGATCCCGATCGGGGCGGGGGGATAGTTCCTACAATGAGCAGTTCTTC.